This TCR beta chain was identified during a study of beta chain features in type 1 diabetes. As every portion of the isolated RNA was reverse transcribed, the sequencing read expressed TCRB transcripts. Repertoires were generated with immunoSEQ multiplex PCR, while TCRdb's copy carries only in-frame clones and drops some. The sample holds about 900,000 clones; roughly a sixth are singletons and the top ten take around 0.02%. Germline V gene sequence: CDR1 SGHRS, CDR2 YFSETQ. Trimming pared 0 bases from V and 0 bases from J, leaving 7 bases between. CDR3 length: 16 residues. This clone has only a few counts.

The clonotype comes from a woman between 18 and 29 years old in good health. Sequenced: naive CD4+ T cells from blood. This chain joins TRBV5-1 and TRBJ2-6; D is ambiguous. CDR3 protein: CASSLETASGANVLTF. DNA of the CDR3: TGCGCCAGCAGCTTGGAAACAGCCTCTGGGGCCAACGTCCTGACTTTC. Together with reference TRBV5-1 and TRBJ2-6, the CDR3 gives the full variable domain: KAGVTQTPRYLIKTRGQQVTLSCSPISGHRSVSWYQQTPGQGLQFLFEYFSETQRNKGNFPGRFSGRQFSNSRSEMNVSTLELGDSALYLCASSLETASGANVLTFGAGSRLTVL.